These 26 T cell receptor beta chains originate from one sample sequenced in a study of beta chain features in type 1 diabetes. Every bit of the isolated RNA underwent reverse transcription, so sequencing read expressed TCRB transcripts. Libraries were prepared by immunoSEQ multiplex PCR; TCRdb keeps only in-frame clonotypes and omits some of them. This sample has 250,000 to 400,000 clones, with 14% found just once. Input material: central memory CD4+ T cells from blood. These receptors all come from a young man in good health.

The V and J genes are TRBV9 and TRBJ2-3; 11 bases are a match to TRBD1. Germline lookup yields CDR1 SGDLS and CDR2 YYNGEE. The CDR3 covers 16 residues. V lost 4 bases to trimming and J lost 4 bases; unmatched junction nucleotides: 8. The CDR3 DNA reads as TGTGCCAGCAGCACCCGGACAGGGGGCGTCGCAGATACGCAGTATTTT. This sequence encodes CASSTRTGGVADTQYF.

The chain combines TRBV6-1 with TRBJ1-2; TRBD1 matches 8 bases. This CDR3 region has 14 residues. Germline V CDR1 and CDR2: MNHNS, SASEGT. Unmatched junction bases numbered 5, after V lost 0 bases and J lost 8 bases. The DNA of the CDR3 is TGTGCCAGCAGTGAAGCAGGCCAGGGGGCAGGCTACACCTTC. Its protein is CASSEAGQGAGYTF.

This clone was found a few times. The chain uses TRBV19 and TRBJ2-7, with 8 bases fitting TRBD1. This CDR3 has 15 amino acids. V was clipped by 5 bases and J by 4 bases; unmatched bases: 10. Germline V gives CDR1 LNHDA, CDR2 SQIVND (reference sequence). The CDR3 DNA sequence: TGTGCCAGTAGTCTTGAACCTGACAGGGGATACGAGCAGTACTTC. Protein: CASSLEPDRGYEQYF.

This clone was seen more than once but under ten times. V gene TRBV28 combines with J gene TRBJ2-5, with no clear D. CDR1 is MDHEN, CDR2 SYDVKM, per germline. V was pared by 6 bases and J by 1 base, with 6 bases between. This CDR3 has 12 residues. DNA of the CDR3: TGTGCCAGCAGGGGGTCCCAAGAGACCCAGTACTTC. Its translation is CASRGSQETQYF.

This clone has more than one count but fewer than ten. J is TRBJ2-4 and V is TRBV4-1; weak D call: TRBD2 (5 bases). Trimming removed 0 bases at V and 8 bases at J, with 11 bases between. The CDR3 consists of 14 residues. Germline CDR1 MGHRA, CDR2 YSYEKL. The CDR3 loop is CASSQDRGFDIQYF. CDR3 bases: TGCGCCAGCAGCCAAGATCGAGGGTTTGACATTCAGTACTTC.

This clone was found a few times. In DNA, the CDR3 is TGTGCCAGCAGCTACACTAGCGGGAGGGTGCCCTACAATGAGCAGTTCTTC. The encoded protein is CASSYTSGRVPYNEQFF. The chain uses TRBV11-2 and TRBJ2-1; 13 bases line up with TRBD2. V lost 4 bases and J lost 2; bases outside the gene matches: 5. The CDR3 totals 17 residues. The germline V gene has CDR1 SGHAT and CDR2 FQNNGV.

The gene calls are TRBV9 and TRBJ2-1; 14 bases are a match to TRBD2. The ends lost 4 bases at V and 6 bases at J; junction bases unmatched: 6. The germline CDR1 and CDR2 sequences are SGDLS and YYNGEE. This CDR3 contains 16 residues. The CDR3 spells CASSPLTSGGANEQFF. The CDR3 nucleotides are TGTGCCAGCAGCCCCTTGACTAGCGGGGGGGCCAATGAGCAGTTCTTC. The full variable domain, completed using reference TRBV9 and TRBJ2-1, is DSGVTQTPKHLITATGQRVTLRCSPRSGDLSVYWYQQSLDQGLQFLIQYYNGEERAKGNILERFSAQQFPDLHSELNLSSLELGDSALYFCASSPLTSGGANEQFFGPGTRLTVL.

This clone was detected only a few times. The V call is TRBV5-4, the J call TRBJ2-1; 9 nucleotides agree with TRBD2. Germline CDR1 is SGHNT and CDR2 is YYREEE (reference sequence). CDR3 length: 16 amino acids. J was trimmed by 6 bases and V by 0 bases; bases with no gene match: 7. CDR3 sequence reads: CASSLESGGRANEQFF. CDR3 sequence (DNA): TGTGCCAGCAGCTTGGAATCTGGCGGGAGGGCCAATGAGCAGTTCTTC.

This clone has more than one count but fewer than ten. The chain is built from TRBV29-1 and TRBJ2-1; 8 bases line up with TRBD1. Unmatched junction bases numbered 5, after V lost 6 bases and J lost 7 bases. The CDR3 consists of 12 residues. Germline-derived CDR1 and CDR2 are SQVTM and ANQGSEA. Here the CDR3 DNA reads TGCAGCGTCGGGACAGGAATTAATGAGCAGTTCTTC. This encodes CSVGTGINEQFF.

The CDR3 here is CASSSTSGGTDTQYF. In DNA form, the CDR3 reads TGTGCCAGCAGCTCGACTAGCGGGGGCACAGATACGCAGTATTTT. The V and J genes are TRBV7-9 and TRBJ2-3, with 11 bases matching TRBD2. The germline CDR1 and CDR2 sequences are SEHNR and FQNEAQ (reference sequence). The CDR3 totals 15 residues. V lost 4 bases, J lost 1 base, and 1 base stayed unmatched.

This clone occurred a few times. The chain combines TRBV7-2 with TRBJ2-5; unclear D gene. The closer fit of TRBJ2-7 to the DNA end suggests the J call may be wrong. Germline V gene lookup returns CDR1 SGHTA and CDR2 FQGNSA. This CDR3 contains 14 residues. DNA of the CDR3: TGTGCCAGCAGCTTAGATTCCCGACTCTCCGAGCAGTACTTC. It is translated as CASSLDSRLSEQYF.

Ten or more counts support this clone. The rearrangement uses TRBV28 and TRBJ2-7, with 9 bases matching TRBD1. The germline V gene has CDR1 MDHEN and CDR2 SYDVKM. The CDR3 length is 13 residues. The ends lost 10 bases at V and 6 bases at J; junction bases unmatched: 10. The CDR3 coding sequence is TGTGCCATCTTACAGGGGGCACGGGGCGAGCAGTACTTC. Protein: CAILQGARGEQYF.

V gene TRBV4-2 combines with J gene TRBJ2-5; D remains ambiguous. V lost 1 base and J lost 2, with 5 bases in between. The CDR3 consists of 13 residues. Germline CDR1 reads LGHNA; CDR2 reads YNFKEQ. The CDR3 region is CASSQGFQETQYF. The CDR3 DNA reads TGTGCCAGCAGCCAAGGCTTTCAAGAGACCCAGTACTTC.

The chain joins TRBV7-2 to TRBJ2-3; D remains ambiguous. CDR3 length: 13 amino acids. CDR1 and CDR2 (germline): SGHTA, FQGNSA. Deletions cut 0 bases from V and 5 bases from J, with 6 bases between. The CDR3 DNA reads TGTGCCAGCAGCTTAGCCGGGTTAGATACGCAGTATTTT. It translates to CASSLAGLDTQYF. The variable domain in full, with the rest retrieved from reference TRBV7-2 and TRBJ2-3, is GAGVSQSPSNKVTEKGKDVELRCDPISGHTALYWYRQSLGQGLEFLIYFQGNSAPDKSGLPSDRFSAERTGGSVSTLTIQRTQQEDSAVYLCASSLAGLDTQYFGPGTRLTVL.

This clone was observed many times. V is TRBV7-6 and J is TRBJ2-1, with 7 bases aligning to TRBD2. The germline gives CDR1 SGHVS, CDR2 FNYEAQ. V was pared by 3 bases and J by 2 bases, with 4 bases of the junction left unmatched. The CDR3 spans 15 residues. This CDR3 is CASSLGGSPYNEQFF. The CDR3 nucleotides are TGTGCCAGCAGCTTGGGCGGGAGCCCCTACAATGAGCAGTTCTTC.

V usage is TRBV6-5 and J usage is TRBJ1-1; D may be TRBD1 (5 bases). Trimming stripped 5 bases from V and 9 bases from J, with 19 bases between. This CDR3 has 14 amino acids. Germline CDR1 MNHEY, CDR2 SVGAGI. Here the CDR3 DNA reads TGTGCCAGCAGTCCCGGACCGACCCGGGGGAAAGCTTTCTTT. Translating it yields CASSPGPTRGKAFF.

The J gene is TRBJ2-5, the V gene TRBV29-1, with a tentative D call TRBD2 (5 bases). Trimming stripped 5 bases from V and 2 bases from J, with 12 bases between. This CDR3 contains 13 residues. Germline CDR1 is SQVTM and CDR2 is ANQGSEA. This CDR3 reads CSVTDRGQETQYF. Written as DNA, the CDR3 is TGCAGCGTTACGGACCGCGGGCAAGAGACCCAGTACTTC.

This clone turned up a few times. The chain carries TRBV9 and TRBJ2-7; D is uncertain. This CDR3 comprises 15 residues. V lost 0 bases, J lost 1 base, and 11 bases lay in between. In germline, CDR1 is SGDLS, CDR2 YYNGEE. The CDR3 DNA follows: TGTGCCAGCAGCGTAGCCCCGGACCGTTCCTACGAGCAGTACTTC. Residues: CASSVAPDRSYEQYF.

The V gene is TRBV4-1, the J gene TRBJ2-5, with D perhaps matching TRBD1 (6 bases). Germline values: CDR1 MGHRA, CDR2 YSYEKL. V lost 5 bases and J lost 4, with 14 bases in between. This CDR3 is 14 amino acids long. In DNA form, the CDR3 reads TGCGCCAGCAGCAAAGGGGGAAACCTAGAGACCCAGTACTTC. Protein: CASSKGGNLETQYF.

The rearrangement links TRBV18 to TRBJ2-7; perhaps D is TRBD1 or TRBD2 (5 bases each). Germline-derived CDR1 and CDR2 are KGHSH and LQKENI. The CDR3 has 12 residues. V dropped 6 bases and J dropped 3 bases, with 9 bases sitting between them. CDR3 bases: TGTGCCAGCTCCGGGACGGACTACGAGCAGTACGTC. Translation gives CASSGTDYEQYV.

The V gene is TRBV18, the J gene TRBJ2-7; maybe TRBD2 (5 bases). Germline CDR1 KGHSH, CDR2 LQKENI. V was shortened by 2 bases and J by 3 bases, with 11 bases between the two germline ends. This CDR3 contains 14 residues. The CDR3 loop reads CASSPGLGGYEQYF. CDR3 sequence (DNA): TGTGCCAGCTCACCAGGACTGGGCGGCTACGAGCAGTACTTC.

The V and J genes are TRBV7-2 and TRBJ1-5; D may be TRBD1 (6 bases). With 0 bases removed from V and 3 bases from J, the gap between germline ends came to 9 bases. CDR3 length: 15 residues. CDR1 and CDR2 (germline): SGHTA, FQGNSA. This CDR3 reads CASSLAQGHNQPQHF. CDR3 DNA: TGTGCCAGCAGCTTAGCACAGGGCCACAATCAGCCCCAGCATTTT.

The chain couples TRBV4-3 to TRBJ1-4, with D uncertain. This CDR3 region has 15 residues. The V and J ends lost 1 base and 7 bases respectively, with 13 bases between them. Germline loops: CDR1 LGHNA, CDR2 YSLEER. The CDR3 protein is CASSQGRDLSEKLFF. In DNA form, the CDR3 reads TGCGCCAGCAGCCAAGGGCGGGATTTAAGTGAAAAACTGTTTTTT.

This clone was observed at least ten times. In DNA form, the CDR3 reads TGTGCCAGCAGCTTAGACAGGGCCCCCCAGCATTTT. Protein sequence: CASSLDRAPQHF. This chain links TRBV7-2 with TRBJ1-5; weak D call: TRBD1 (6 bases). Looked up from germline, CDR1 is SGHTA and CDR2 is FQGNSA. The CDR3 length is 12 residues. Trimming took 1 base from V and 10 from J, leaving 8 bases between them.

The gene calls are TRBV13 and TRBJ1-3; D unclear. Germline CDR1 PRHDT, CDR2 FYEKMQ (reference sequence). The CDR3 has 14 amino acids. V was trimmed by 5 bases and J by 0 bases, leaving 8 bases between them. As DNA, the CDR3 is TGTGCCAGCAGCGGACGGATCTCTGGAAACACCATATATTTT. Its protein product is CASSGRISGNTIYF.

This clone was counted between two and nine times. V gene TRBV5-4 combines with J gene TRBJ1-2; possible D gene TRBD1, 6 bases. V was shortened by 4 bases and J by 4 bases, with 14 bases between the two germline ends. Per germline, CDR1 SGHNT and CDR2 YYREEE (reference sequence). This CDR3 comprises 14 residues. CDR3 loop: CASSLNDRTYGYTF. CDR3 nucleotide sequence: TGTGCCAGCAGCCTTAATGACAGGACCTATGGCTACACCTTC.